The T cell receptor beta chain under discussion was sequenced for a study of cytomegalovirus exposure and HLA in healthy donors (dated by TCRdb to between 2016 and 2019). For the study in its entirety: In an earlier analysis of under 600 of the donors, 250 to 350 Gb of sequence data and approximately 100 million unique TCR beta sequences from 180 million or so T cells were reported. An early release that covered several hundred HLA-typed donors contained approximately 300 gigabases of sequencing data and about 84 million unique TCR sequences. Of the 300 to 450 genotyped donors, 65% to 90% fell in the genetic ancestry cluster associated with self-reported Caucasian donors. The study aimed to test whether signatures of past pathogen exposure could be identified by cataloging public T cell receptors. The T cell repertoires of 666 subjects were profiled by immunosequencing and related to cytomegalovirus serostatus. In addition to the first cohort of approximately 670 subjects, a separate validation cohort of 100 to 150 different subjects was used. The study combined high-throughput TCR immunosequencing, statistical association of individual TCRs with disease status, and machine learning to predict cytomegalovirus infection status. A later analysis re-analyzed previously published TCR beta repertoires from roughly 630 donors and added high-resolution HLA genotyping to study TCR occurrence patterns. In the later analysis, no new phenotypic data were used to find candidate immune exposures; instead, reliance was placed on TCR beta sequences and their occurrence across donors. To decide whether each TCR beta V gene segment behaved as functional or pseudogenic, an earlier analysis of approximately 590 of the donors relied on high-throughput TCR beta sequencing. Donor age, sex, ethnicity and CMV serostatus were collected together with the repertoire data. A later genetic analysis took genome-wide SNP genotypes for 398 of the 666 donors and used that subset as a discovery cohort. All discovery cohort repertoires had been generated using a single sequencing platform. HLA typing covered class I and class II loci at four-digit resolution. The number of donors typed differed by locus, with 629-630 for A, B, C, DRB1 and DQB1, around 560 for DQA1, under 610 for DPA1, and over 400 for DPB1. Roughly five DR-DQ haplotypes were treated as single units for association and clustering because of strong linkage in the cohort. On average, 235,054 unique TCR beta nucleotide sequences were sequenced per donor among 398 genotyped donors of the cohort, with approximately 18% of those sequences being non-productive.

In total, fewer than 750 healthy bone marrow donors made up the cohort. At the time of sampling, every cohort member was nominally healthy, though immune exposures that went unrecorded were likely present. The donor was CMV seronegative and was included in the group of around 320 seronegative cohort members. Every donor gave a peripheral blood sample, and the peripheral blood mononuclear cells from that sample were used for TCR beta sequencing. The Qiagen DNeasy Blood Extraction Kit was used to extract genomic DNA from the blood cell samples. Overall results and qualifications from the work: In a later analysis, several top co-occurrence clusters were reported to appear linked to parvovirus B19, influenza, CMV and Epstein-Barr virus. The 87-base-pair reads could not distinguish some IMGT-functional V segments, including TRBV6-2 and TRBV6-3, so those segments were excluded. The study gave a list of about 170 TCR beta chains associated with cytomegalovirus. The authors suggested that the approach could potentially be generalized to other disease states and immunological phenotypes. Specific HLA alleles were associated with over 15,000 TCR beta sequences at a false discovery rate of 0.05 in a later analysis. Cytomegalovirus status was reported to be diagnosed by the classifier with high specificity and sensitivity in both the original and validation cohorts. Linkage disequilibrium might explain the correlated functional status among segregating V segments, but an unknown experimental factor could not be excluded. A later analysis found that HLA-associated TCR beta chains were more clonally expanded and had lower generation probabilities than equally common non-associated chains. Three of the identified cytomegalovirus-associated TCR beta chains were confirmed in vitro to be specific for cytomegalovirus antigens. Immune exposure information for the cohort was limited to CMV serostatus. Because counts were too low, approximately 15 rarely observed V segments, including chromosome 9 orphons, were excluded from the earlier analysis of 587 of the donors. A later genetic analysis associated a missense DCLRE1C variant with V-gene and J-gene trimming of TCR beta chains, and an independent cohort replicated the association. A further reported finding was that TCR beta sequences accurately predicted the HLA-A and HLA-B alleles for most subjects in the first cohort. Broadly in line with IMGT annotations, most TCR beta V segments showed up in productive rearrangements about 90% or about 30% of the time in an earlier analysis of some 590 of the donors. A cluster of highly shared sequence variants was judged likely to represent a technical artifact of the sequencing pipeline. Because some donors lacked HLA typing at each locus, the association tests relied only on the typed subset. Strong co-occurrence of HLA alleles, especially DR and DQ, made assigning TCR associations to individual alleles difficult. Roughly uniform sequencing depth across donors was assumed in presence/absence analyses, although this assumption may not hold. In a later genetic analysis, fewer N-insertions in productive TCRs were reported among donors in an Asian-associated ancestry cluster than the roughly 700-donor mean. This cohort had only TCR beta chains sequenced, and the lack of alpha or paired-chain data limited which features could be detected. Most TCR sequences were observed very rarely across donors, whereas some public TCRs were present in many individuals. In a later analysis, the rate of TCR association differed among HLA loci, with DRB1 alleles having the most associated TCRs and HLA-C alleles having the fewest. According to a later analysis, most CMV-associated TCR beta chains appeared to be HLA-restricted, and the HLA associations seemed to be driven largely by CMV exposure.

Concerning this clone itself: The antigen it recognizes is unknown. No quality values exist for individual bases; no much larger clone is one base distant.

V is pruned by 9 bases and J by 2 bases, leaving 12 bases of the junction without a gene match. The CDR1 and CDR2 encoded by the germline V gene are SGHRS and YFSETQ. From the cysteine through the phenylalanine, the CDR3 covers 15 amino acids. Kept here is only the CDR3 DNA, which spans 45 bases and is read in frame from base 1. The library was produced with the immunoSEQ multiplex PCR assay. A mixture of 60 forward primers for TCR Vbeta segments and 13 reverse primers for TCR Jbeta segments was used in the multiplex PCR. A multiplex PCR assay on genomic DNA amplified the CDR3 region of rearranged TCR beta genes. The amplified TCR beta libraries were sequenced on the Illumina HiSeq System as 87-base-pair reads. Processing in the source paper ran as follows. Across the roughly 700 repertoires, a later analysis counted 60 million to 90 million unique TCR beta chains, 9 million to 14 million of which were shared by at least two donors. To remove PCR and sequencing errors, raw reads were error-corrected and collapsed into unique sequences using a nearest-neighbor algorithm that merged closely related sequences. CDR3 sequences were aligned to IMGT reference sequences to assign V, D and J gene segments. For a sequence to be retained, at least a six-nucleotide match to both a V gene segment and a J gene segment was required. Rearrangements were called productive when the CDR3 lacked stop codons and stayed in frame with V and J; all others were non-productive. CDR3 was defined according to IMGT convention as the region running from the second conserved V-encoded cysteine to the conserved J-encoded phenylalanine. The earlier analysis of some 540 of the donors excluded any sequence lacking an unambiguous match to a single V gene segment. In an earlier analysis of 587 of the donors, V segments were called functional above 56.7% productive rearrangements and were called segregating when the between-donor standard deviation exceeded 5%. A statistical classification framework was developed to diagnose cytomegalovirus status using the catalog of TCR beta chain sequences. A later analysis assigned V and J genes by comparing TCR nucleotide sequences with IMGT/GENE-DB human TR gene sequences. The TCRdist pipeline was used in a later analysis to assign CDR3 sequences and most-parsimonious VDJ recombination scenarios. In a later analysis, every TCR beta chain was defined by the combination of its CDR3 amino acid sequence and its V-gene family, and reads without a unique V-gene family were dropped. A later analysis removed 450 to 600 highly shared, low-generation-probability nucleotide sequences to deal with suspected cross-contamination and a sequencing artifact. A later analysis calculated a clonal expansion index for each public chain from normalized within-repertoire ranks of inferred template counts. In a later analysis, generation probabilities were computed using a VDJ recombination model fitted to out-of-frame rearrangements, and the results were checked against IGoR. Hypergeometric tests were used in a later analysis to score TCR-TCR, TCR-HLA and TCR-CMV co-occurrence, with a repertoire-size bias correction applied to the TCR pairs. A later analysis estimated false discovery rates by permuting HLA or CMV assignments 20 times. In a later analysis, co-occurring TCRs were grouped using DBSCAN, and TCRdist sequence similarity was added for clustering within HLA-allele-positive subsets. Repertoires with fewer than 30,000 or more than 120,000 public chains, plus five repertoires with anomalous nucleotide sharing, were excluded from co-occurrence clustering. Held by TCRdb, this immuneACCESS table contains in-frame sequences only and omits some clones. Under half of the omission traces to an unresolved V gene where checked; the cause of the rest is unknown. V, J and clone size were drawn from that table, and D and trimming were deduced from the DNA. Here the sample has over 65,000 clones; about 77% occur a single time. The ten top clones hold approximately 9.9% of the sample.

This receptor was identified in a middle-aged man in good health and CMV-seronegative. This sequence uses TRBV5-1 and TRBJ2-3, with 7 bases matching TRBD1. The specimen was PBMCs. Here is the DNA: TGCGCCACCGGTTACGGGGACAGCACCACAGATACGCAGTATTTT. Translated, this gives CATGYGDSTTDTQYF.